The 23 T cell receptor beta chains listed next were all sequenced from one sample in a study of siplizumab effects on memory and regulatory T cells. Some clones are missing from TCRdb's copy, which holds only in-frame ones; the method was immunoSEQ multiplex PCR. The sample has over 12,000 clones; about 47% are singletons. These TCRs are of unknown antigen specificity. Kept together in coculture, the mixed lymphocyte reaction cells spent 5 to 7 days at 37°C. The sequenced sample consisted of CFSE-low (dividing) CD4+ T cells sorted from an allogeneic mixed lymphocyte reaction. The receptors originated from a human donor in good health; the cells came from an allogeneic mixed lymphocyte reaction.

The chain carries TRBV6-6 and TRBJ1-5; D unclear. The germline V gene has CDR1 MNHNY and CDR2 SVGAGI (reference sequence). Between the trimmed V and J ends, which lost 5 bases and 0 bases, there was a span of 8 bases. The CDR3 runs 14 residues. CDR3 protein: CASSPRSSNQPQHF. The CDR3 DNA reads TGTGCCAGCAGTCCCCGCAGTAGCAATCAGCCCCAGCATTTT.

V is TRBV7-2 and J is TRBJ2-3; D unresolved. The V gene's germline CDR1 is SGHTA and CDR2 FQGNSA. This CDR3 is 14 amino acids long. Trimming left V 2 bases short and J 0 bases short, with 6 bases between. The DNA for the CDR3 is TGTGCCAGCAGCTTAATCGGGAGCACAGATACGCAGTATTTT. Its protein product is CASSLIGSTDTQYF.

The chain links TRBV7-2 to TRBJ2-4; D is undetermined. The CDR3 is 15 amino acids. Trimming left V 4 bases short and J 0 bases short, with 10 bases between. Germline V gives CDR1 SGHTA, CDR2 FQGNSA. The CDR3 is CASSSQSGAKNIQYF. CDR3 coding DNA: TGTGCCAGCAGCTCACAGTCCGGAGCCAAAAACATTCAGTACTTC. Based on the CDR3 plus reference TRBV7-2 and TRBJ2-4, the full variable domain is GAGVSQSPSNKVTEKGKDVELRCDPISGHTALYWYRQSLGQGLEFLIYFQGNSAPDKSGLPSDRFSAERTGGSVSTLTIQRTQQEDSAVYLCASSSQSGAKNIQYFGAGTRLSVL.

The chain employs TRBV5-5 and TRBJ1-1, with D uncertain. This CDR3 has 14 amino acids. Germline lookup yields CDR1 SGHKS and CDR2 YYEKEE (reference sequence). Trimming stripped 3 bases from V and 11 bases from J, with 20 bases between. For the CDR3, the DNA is TGTGCCAGCAGCTGGGATGTGGTCGGGGTCGGGGCTTTCTTT. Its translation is CASSWDVVGVGAFF.

The CDR3, as DNA: TGTGCCAGCTCAGCGGTGGGTTACACAGATACGCAGTATTTT. Its translation is CASSAVGYTDTQYF. The J gene is TRBJ2-3, the V gene TRBV18; D unclear. Germline loops: CDR1 KGHSH, CDR2 LQKENI. This CDR3 is 14 amino acids long. Trimming left V 5 bases short and J 2 bases short, with 11 bases between.

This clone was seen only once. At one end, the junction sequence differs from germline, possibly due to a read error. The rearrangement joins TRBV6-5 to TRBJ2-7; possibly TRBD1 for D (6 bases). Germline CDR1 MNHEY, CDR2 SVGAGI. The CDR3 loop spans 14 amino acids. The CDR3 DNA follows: TGTGCCAGCAGTTACTCGAGGGACACCGCAGTTTTACACTTC. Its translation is CASSYSRDTAVLHF.

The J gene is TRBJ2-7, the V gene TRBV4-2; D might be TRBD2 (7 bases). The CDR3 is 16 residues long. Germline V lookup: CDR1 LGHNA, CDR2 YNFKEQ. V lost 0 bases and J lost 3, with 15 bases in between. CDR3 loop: CASSQEGGEPHYEQYF. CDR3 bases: TGTGCCAGCAGCCAAGAAGGGGGGGAACCTCACTACGAGCAGTACTTC.

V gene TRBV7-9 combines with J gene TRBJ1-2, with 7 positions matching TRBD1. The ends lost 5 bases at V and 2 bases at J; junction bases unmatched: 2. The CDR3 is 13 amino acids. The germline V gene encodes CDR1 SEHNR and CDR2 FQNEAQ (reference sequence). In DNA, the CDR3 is TGTGCCAGCAGCCCGGGACAGAACTATGGCTACACCTTC. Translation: CASSPGQNYGYTF.

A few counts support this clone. The CDR3 DNA reads as TGTGCCAGCAGCCAAGCAAGACAGGGGGCATATGAGCAGTTCTTC. It translates to CASSQARQGAYEQFF. The genes are TRBV4-2 and TRBJ2-1; 10 positions agree with TRBD1. Germline loops: CDR1 LGHNA, CDR2 YNFKEQ. The trim removed 1 base at V and 8 bases at J, leaving 5 bases unmatched. This CDR3 is built from 15 residues.

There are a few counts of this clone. The CDR3 DNA is TGTGCCAGCGCGGTTCGCAATGAGCAGTTCTTC. Translation gives CASAVRNEQFF. The chain uses TRBV2 and TRBJ2-1; D call uncertain. The CDR3 covers 11 residues. Trimming removed 8 bases at V and 6 bases at J, with 8 bases between. Germline V gene lookup returns CDR1 SNHLY and CDR2 FYNNEI.

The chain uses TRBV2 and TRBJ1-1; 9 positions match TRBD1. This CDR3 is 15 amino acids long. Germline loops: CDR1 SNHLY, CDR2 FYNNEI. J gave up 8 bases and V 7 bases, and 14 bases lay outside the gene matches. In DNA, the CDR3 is TGTGCCAGCACAACCTGGGGACAGGGAGGGAAGGAAGCTTTCTTT. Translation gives CASTTWGQGGKEAFF.

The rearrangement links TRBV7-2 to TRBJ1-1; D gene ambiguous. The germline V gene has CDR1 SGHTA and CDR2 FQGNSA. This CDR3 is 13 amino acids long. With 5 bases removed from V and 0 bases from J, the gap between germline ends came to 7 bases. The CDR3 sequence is CASSPGMNTEAFF. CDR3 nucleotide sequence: TGTGCCAGCAGCCCAGGCATGAACACTGAAGCTTTCTTT.

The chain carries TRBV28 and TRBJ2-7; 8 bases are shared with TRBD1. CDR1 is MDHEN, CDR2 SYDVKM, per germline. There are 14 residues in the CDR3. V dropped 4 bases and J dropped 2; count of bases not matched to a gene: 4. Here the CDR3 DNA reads TGTGCCAGCAGTTCGACAGGGGTTGCCTACGAGCAGTACTTC. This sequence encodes CASSSTGVAYEQYF.

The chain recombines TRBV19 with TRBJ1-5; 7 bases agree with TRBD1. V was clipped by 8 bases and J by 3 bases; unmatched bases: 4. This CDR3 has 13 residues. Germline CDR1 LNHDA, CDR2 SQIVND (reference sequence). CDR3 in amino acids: CASAQGFNQPQHF. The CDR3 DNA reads TGTGCCAGTGCACAGGGGTTCAATCAGCCCCAGCATTTT.

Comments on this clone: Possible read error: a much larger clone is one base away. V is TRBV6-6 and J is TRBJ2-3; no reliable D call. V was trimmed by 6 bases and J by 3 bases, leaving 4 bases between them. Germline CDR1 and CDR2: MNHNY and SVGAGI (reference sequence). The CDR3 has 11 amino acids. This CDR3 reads CASSQTDTQYF. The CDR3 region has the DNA TGTGCCAGCAGCCAAACAGATACGCAGTATTTT.

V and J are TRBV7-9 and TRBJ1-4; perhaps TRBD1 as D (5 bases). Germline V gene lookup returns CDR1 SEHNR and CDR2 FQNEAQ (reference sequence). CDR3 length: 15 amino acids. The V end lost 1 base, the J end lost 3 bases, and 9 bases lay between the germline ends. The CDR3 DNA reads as TGTGCCAGCAGCTTAGAAGGGGCCTCTAATGAAAAACTGTTTTTT. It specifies CASSLEGASNEKLFF.

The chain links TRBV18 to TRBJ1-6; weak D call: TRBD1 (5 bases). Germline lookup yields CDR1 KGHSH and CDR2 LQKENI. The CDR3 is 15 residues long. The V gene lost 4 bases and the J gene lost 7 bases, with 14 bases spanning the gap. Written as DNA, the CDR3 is TGTGCCAGCTCACGATCACACGAGGGGAATTCACCCCTCCACTTT. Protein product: CASSRSHEGNSPLHF.

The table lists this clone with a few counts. For the CDR3, the DNA is TGTGCCATCAGCGGGACACAGTTGTACAATGAGCAGTTCTTC. As protein: CAISGTQLYNEQFF. The gene calls are TRBV10-3 and TRBJ2-1; tentatively, D is TRBD1 (6 bases). Germline V gene lookup returns CDR1 ENHRY and CDR2 SYGVKD. V gave up 6 bases and J gave up 4 bases, with 13 bases separating them. The CDR3 runs 14 residues.

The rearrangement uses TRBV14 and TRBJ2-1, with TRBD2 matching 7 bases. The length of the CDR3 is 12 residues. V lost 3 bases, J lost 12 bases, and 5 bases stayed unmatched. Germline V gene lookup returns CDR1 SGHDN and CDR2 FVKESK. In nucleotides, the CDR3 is TGTGCCAGCAGCCACCAACTAGCGTCGCAGTTCTTC. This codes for CASSHQLASQFF. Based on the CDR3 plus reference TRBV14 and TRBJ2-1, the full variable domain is EAGVTQFPSHSVIEKGQTVTLRCDPISGHDNLYWYRRVMGKEIKFLLHFVKESKQDESGMPNNRFLAERTGGTYSTLKVQPAELEDSGVYFCASSHQLASQFFGPGTRLTVL.

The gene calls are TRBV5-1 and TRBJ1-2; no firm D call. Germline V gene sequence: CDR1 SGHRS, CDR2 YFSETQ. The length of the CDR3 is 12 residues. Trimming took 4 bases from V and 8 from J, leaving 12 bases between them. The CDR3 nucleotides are TGCGCCAGCAGCCCCCAGTCGATAGGCTACACCTTC. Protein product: CASSPQSIGYTF.

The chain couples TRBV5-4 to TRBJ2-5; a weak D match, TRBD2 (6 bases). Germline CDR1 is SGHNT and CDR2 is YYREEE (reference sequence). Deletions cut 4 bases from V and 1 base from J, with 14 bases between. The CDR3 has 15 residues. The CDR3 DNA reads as TGTGCCAGCAGCCCGGGCGGGGCGAGCCAAGAGACCCAGTACTTC. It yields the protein CASSPGGASQETQYF.

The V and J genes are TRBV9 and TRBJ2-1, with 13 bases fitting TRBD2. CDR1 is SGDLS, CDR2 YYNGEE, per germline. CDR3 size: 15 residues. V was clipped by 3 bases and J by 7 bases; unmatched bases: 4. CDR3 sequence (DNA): TGTGCCAGCAGCGGTGCGGGACTAGCGGGGAATGAGCAGTTCTTC. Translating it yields CASSGAGLAGNEQFF.

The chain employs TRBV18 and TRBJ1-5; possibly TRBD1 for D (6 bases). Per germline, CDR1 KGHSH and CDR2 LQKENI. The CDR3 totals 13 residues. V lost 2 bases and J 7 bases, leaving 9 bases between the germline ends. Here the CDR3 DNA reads TGTGCCAGCTCACCAGGGGGCGGCCAGCCCCAGCATTTT. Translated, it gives CASSPGGGQPQHF.